The present T cell receptor beta chain was sequenced within a study of CD8 T cells in ankylosing spondylitis. Study results and caveats: Significant enrichment of disease-linked clones was reportedly seen in matched ankylosing spondylitis synovial fluid. Prior work had noted some motif variants in reactive arthritis blood and synovial fluid. Disease-linked clones bore a CD8+ phenotype, appearing relatively rarely in peripheral blood. Roughly eight highly homologous variants formed a TCR beta motif that appeared characteristic of ankylosing spondylitis blood.

5'-RACE, quantitative and with molecular barcodes, yielded the TCR beta libraries. TCRdb re-analysed the 5' RACE reads in MiXCR, keeping a single row per CDR3 protein. Among hundreds of thousands of distinct CDR3 sequences, 12% were seen once, and the ten largest hold approximately 0.46%. From germline, CDR1 is SGHKS and CDR2 YYEKEE (reference sequence). This CDR3 contains 12 residues. Trimming shortened V by 4 bases and J by 4 bases, and 6 bases separated the two germline ends. This clonotype turned up a few times. The antigen remains unidentified. The V and J genes are TRBV5-5 and TRBJ1-3; D remains unclear. This receptor was identified in a male donor with ankylosing spondylitis. Source material: blood, either unsorted or a sorted T cell fraction (not recorded which). The CDR3 DNA sequence: TGTGCCAGCAGCGCACACGGAAACACCATATATTTT. Translation gives CASSAHGNTIYF.